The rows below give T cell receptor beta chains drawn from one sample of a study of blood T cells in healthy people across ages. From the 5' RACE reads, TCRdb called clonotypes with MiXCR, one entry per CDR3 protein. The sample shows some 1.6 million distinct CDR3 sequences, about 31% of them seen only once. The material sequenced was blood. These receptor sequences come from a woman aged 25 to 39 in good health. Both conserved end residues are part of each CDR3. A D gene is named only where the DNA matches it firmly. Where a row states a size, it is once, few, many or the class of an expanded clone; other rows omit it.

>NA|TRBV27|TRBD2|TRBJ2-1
CASSPGTSGVHNEQFF
TGTGCCAGCAGTCCGGGGACTAGCGGGGTGCACAATGAGCAGTTCTTC
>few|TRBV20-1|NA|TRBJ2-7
CSAPHISYEQYF
TGCAGTGCCCCCCACATCTCCTACGAGCAGTACTTC
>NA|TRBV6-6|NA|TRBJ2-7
CASSYGLSSYEQYF
TGTGCCAGCAGTTATGGGTTAAGCTCCTACGAGCAGTACTTC
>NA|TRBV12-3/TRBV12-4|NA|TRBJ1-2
CASSFSGNLYGYTF
TGTGCCAGCAGTTTCTCAGGGAACCTCTATGGCTACACCTTC
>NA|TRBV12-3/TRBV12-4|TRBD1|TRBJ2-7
CASSPTGGAPWEQYF
TGTGCCAGCAGCCCGACAGGGGGCGCCCCTTGGGAGCAGTACTTC
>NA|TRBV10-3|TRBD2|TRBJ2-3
CAIRRGGDIDTQYF
TGTGCCATCAGGCGCGGGGGTGACATAGATACGCAGTATTTT
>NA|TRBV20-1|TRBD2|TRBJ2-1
CSAVGGTSGGLYLYNGQFF
TGCAGTGCTGTAGGAGGGACTAGCGGGGGCCTTTACCTCTACAATGGGCAGTTCTTC
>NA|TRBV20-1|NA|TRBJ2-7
CSASVSGASYEQYF
TGCAGTGCTAGTGTAAGTGGGGCCTCCTACGAGCAGTACTTC
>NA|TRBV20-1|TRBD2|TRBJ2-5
CSVTGLAGEWETQYF
TGCAGTGTAACGGGACTAGCGGGAGAATGGGAGACCCAGTACTTC
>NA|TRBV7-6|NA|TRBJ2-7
CASSFRGGLNEQYF
TGTGCCAGCAGCTTTCGGGGAGGCCTTAACGAGCAGTACTTC
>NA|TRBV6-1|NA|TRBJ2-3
CASPEVGGGRTDTQYF
TGTGCCAGCCCTGAGGTTGGCGGGGGCCGCACAGATACGCAGTATTTT
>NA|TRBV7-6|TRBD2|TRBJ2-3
CASSRGLNSAGTSADTQYF
TGTGCCAGCAGCCGAGGCCTTAATTCCGCCGGGACTAGCGCAGATACGCAGTATTTT
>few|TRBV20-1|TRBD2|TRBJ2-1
CRVPGLAGSSYNEQFF
TGCAGGGTCCCGGGACTAGCGGGATCATCCTACAATGAGCAGTTCTTC
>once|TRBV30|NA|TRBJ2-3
CAWSWGGSGDTQYF
TGTGCCTGGAGTTGGGGAGGATCCGGCGATACGCAGTATTTT
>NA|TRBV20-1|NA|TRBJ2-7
CSARGPSDEQYF
TGCAGTGCTAGGGGACCTAGCGACGAGCAGTACTTC
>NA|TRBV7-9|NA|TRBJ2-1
CASSLTSTGNEPFF
TGTGCCAGCAGCTTAACTAGCACGGGCAATGAGCCGTTCTTC
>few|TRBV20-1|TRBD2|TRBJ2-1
CSARESGSKWDEQFF
TGCAGTGCTAGAGAAAGCGGGAGCAAGTGGGATGAGCAGTTCTTC
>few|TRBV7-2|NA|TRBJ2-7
CASSLGPEWGAPYEQYF
TGTGCCAGCAGCTTAGGACCCGAGTGGGGGGCCCCCTACGAGCAGTACTTC
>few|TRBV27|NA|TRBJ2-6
CASSTYTIRGTGANVLTF
TGTGCCAGCAGTACTTATACTATCCGGGGTACTGGGGCCAACGTCCTGACTTTC
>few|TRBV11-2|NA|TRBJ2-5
CASSLYGAQETQYF
TGTGCCAGCAGCTTATACGGGGCTCAAGAGACCCAGTACTTC
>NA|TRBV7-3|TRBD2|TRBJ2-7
CASSTTSGRSHEQYF
TGTGCCAGCAGCACAACTAGCGGGAGATCCCACGAGCAGTACTTC
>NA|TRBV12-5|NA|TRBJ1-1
CASGPDRTTEAFF
TGTGCTAGTGGTCCCGATCGGACCACTGAAGCTTTCTTT
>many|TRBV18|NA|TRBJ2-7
CASSPVSSYEQYF
TGTGCCAGCTCCCCGGTTTCCTCCTACGAGCAGTACTTC
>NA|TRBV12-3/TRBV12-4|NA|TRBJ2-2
CASSRGPGSGGELFF
TGTGCCAGCAGTCGGGGACCGGGGAGCGGCGGGGAGCTGTTTTTT
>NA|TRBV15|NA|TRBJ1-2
CTTSRDTQGSYGYTF
TGTACCACCAGCAGAGATACCCAGGGCTCCTATGGCTACACCTTC
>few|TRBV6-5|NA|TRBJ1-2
CASSYRGSGYGYTF
TGTGCCAGCAGTTATCGGGGAAGCGGCTATGGCTACACCTTC
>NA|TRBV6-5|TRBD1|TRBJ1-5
CASSRDRENPQHF
TGTGCCAGCAGTAGAGACAGGGAGAACCCCCAGCATTTT
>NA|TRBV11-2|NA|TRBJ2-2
CASSSRTVNTGELFF
TGTGCCAGCAGCTCACGGACAGTGAACACCGGGGAGCTGTTTTTT
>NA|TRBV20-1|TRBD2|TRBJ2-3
CSAEEGGLAGPTDTQYF
TGCAGTGCCGAAGAAGGGGGACTAGCGGGACCCACAGATACGCAGTATTTT
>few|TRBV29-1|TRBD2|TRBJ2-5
CSVLLAGGGETQYF
TGCAGCGTGCTACTAGCGGGGGGAGGAGAGACCCAGTACTTC
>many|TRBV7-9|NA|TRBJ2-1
CASSWSSYNEQFF
TGTGCCAGCAGCTGGAGTAGTTACAATGAGCAGTTCTTC